This is a list of T cell receptor beta chains from one sample in a study of T cell responses to AZD1222 COVID-19 vaccine. Repertoires were generated with immunoSEQ multiplex PCR, while TCRdb's copy carries only in-frame clones and drops some. Of fewer than 70,000 clones listed, 80% are singletons. Here the sequenced sample was peripheral blood, taken 28 days after the second AZD1222 dose. These receptors all stem from an adult who received the AZD1222 COVID-19 vaccine. Both conserved end residues are part of each CDR3. D genes are given only for firm matches. Clone size is given for some rows only: seen once, a few or many times, or a class if the clone is expanded.

- | TRBD1 | TRBJ2-3 | TRBV19 | CASRDRGRGTQYF | TGTGCCAGCCGGGACAGGGGCCGAGGTACGCAGTATTTT
- | - | TRBJ2-5 | TRBV3-1/TRBV3-2 | CASSQQGRQETQYF | TGTGCCAGCAGCCAACAGGGTCGGCAAGAGACCCAGTACTTC
- | TRBD2 | TRBJ2-7 | TRBV2 | CASLTLARSEQYF | TGTGCCAGCCTTACACTAGCGCGGTCCGAGCAGTACTTC
- | - | TRBJ2-1 | TRBV11-2 | CASSLGQIRTPEGVF | TGTGCCAGCAGCTTAGGACAAATTCGGACGCCCGAGGGGGTCTTC
- | - | TRBJ1-2 | TRBV10-3 | CAITEATLNYGYTF | TGTGCCATCACGGAGGCTACCCTTAACTATGGCTACACCTTC
- | TRBD1 | TRBJ1-1 | TRBV5-4 | CASSPGTGKMRNTEAFF | TGTGCCAGCAGCCCGGGGACAGGGAAGATGAGGAACACTGAAGCTTTCTTT
- | - | TRBJ1-4 | TRBV29-1 | CSVRQGPNEKLFF | TGCAGCGTTAGGCAGGGGCCTAATGAAAAACTGTTTTTT
- | - | TRBJ2-1 | TRBV7-2 | CASSLAHVVGNEQFF | TGTGCCAGCAGCTTAGCGCACGTGGTGGGCAATGAGCAGTTCTTC
- | - | TRBJ1-4 | TRBV28 | CASSSLSGVYNEKLFF | TGTGCCAGCAGTTCCCTTTCAGGAGTCTATAATGAAAAACTGTTTTTT
- | - | TRBJ1-2 | TRBV19 | CASSIDMQGTYGYTF | TGTGCCAGTAGTATAGATATGCAGGGGACCTATGGCTACACCTTC
few | - | TRBJ1-1 | TRBV7-9 | CASSLALMGAFF | TGTGCCAGCAGCTTAGCCCTGATGGGCGCTTTCTTT
once | TRBD1 | TRBJ2-7 | TRBV3-1/TRBV3-2 | CASRSGQAYEQYF | TGTGCCAGCAGATCGGGACAGGCCTACGAGCAGTACTTC
- | TRBD1 | TRBJ1-1 | TRBV11-2 | CASSSRTGLIASTEAFF | TGTGCCAGCAGCTCGAGGACAGGTCTTATTGCCTCCACTGAAGCTTTCTTT
few | - | TRBJ2-6 | TRBV5-1 | CASSLDSSGANVLTF | TGCGCCAGCAGCTTGGATAGCTCTGGGGCCAACGTCCTGACTTTC
- | - | TRBJ2-1 | TRBV7-8 | CASSLRVSGGLYNEQFF | TGTGCCAGCAGCCTTAGGGTTTCAGGGGGACTGTACAATGAGCAGTTCTTC
- | - | TRBJ1-2 | TRBV28 | CASSTNGGHGYTF | TGTGCCAGCAGCACCAACGGGGGGCATGGCTACACCTTC
- | - | TRBJ2-7 | TRBV7-9 | CASSFMQNEQYF | TGTGCCAGCAGCTTCATGCAAAACGAGCAGTACTTC
- | - | TRBJ2-7 | TRBV5-5 | CASSLAYEQYF | TGTGCCAGCAGCTTGGCCTACGAGCAGTACTTC
- | - | TRBJ1-1 | TRBV28 | CASSQVLSTEAFF | TGTGCCAGCAGTCAGGTACTTTCCACTGAAGCTTTCTTT
few | - | TRBJ1-5 | TRBV10-3 | CAISRDKYSNQPQHF | TGTGCCATCAGTCGGGACAAGTATAGCAATCAGCCCCAGCATTTT
- | TRBD1 | TRBJ1-5 | TRBV15 | CATSRGRTGRSNQPQHF | TGTGCCACCAGCAGAGGAAGGACAGGAAGAAGCAATCAGCCCCAGCATTTT
- | - | TRBJ2-1 | TRBV5-5 | CASSFDSMLGLSYNEQFF | TGTGCCAGCAGCTTCGATTCTATGTTGGGGTTATCCTACAATGAGCAGTTCTTC
- | TRBD2 | TRBJ2-1 | TRBV6-4 | CASSVGGATINEQFF | TGTGCCAGCAGCGTCGGGGGGGCTACGATCAATGAGCAGTTCTTC
once | TRBD2 | TRBJ2-3 | TRBV10-3 | CAISPSGGATDTQYF | TGTGCCATCAGTCCTAGCGGGGGGGCCACAGATACGCAGTATTTT
once | TRBD1 | TRBJ1-6 | TRBV18 | CASSPIGQGDSPLHF | TGTGCCAGCTCACCGATCGGACAGGGTGATTCACCCCTCCACTTT
few | TRBD2 | TRBJ2-7 | TRBV27 | CARPLAGVYEQYF | TGTGCCAGACCACTTGCGGGAGTTTACGAGCAGTACTTC
- | - | TRBJ1-4 | TRBV5-1 | CASSLVSRGEDEKLFF | TGCGCCAGCAGCTTGGTGTCCCGGGGGGAAGATGAAAAACTGTTTTTT
- | - | TRBJ1-6 | TRBV28 | CASSFIRQANSPLHF | TGTGCCAGCAGTTTTATAAGACAGGCCAATTCACCCCTCCACTTT
- | TRBD1 | TRBJ1-4 | TRBV3-1/TRBV3-2 | CASSPTTGAGEKLFF | TGTGCCAGCAGCCCCACCACAGGGGCGGGGGAAAAACTGTTTTTT
- | TRBD1 | TRBJ1-5 | TRBV5-7 | CASSIGEGRGLDQPQHF | TGTGCCAGCAGCATTGGAGAGGGCAGGGGGCTTGATCAGCCCCAGCATTTT
- | - | TRBJ1-5 | TRBV3-1/TRBV3-2 | CASSQPGNQPQHF | TGTGCCAGCAGCCAGCCCGGTAATCAGCCCCAGCATTTT
- | - | TRBJ2-1 | TRBV27 | CASTPWGGSYNEQFF | TGTGCCAGCACCCCCTGGGGGGGCAGCTACAATGAGCAGTTCTTC
- | TRBD1 | TRBJ1-2 | TRBV3-1/TRBV3-2 | CASSLRTGAGYGYTF | TGTGCCAGCAGCCTGAGGACAGGGGCTGGCTATGGCTACACCTTC
- | - | TRBJ2-5 | TRBV6-5 | CASRLNGDAQETQYF | TGTGCCAGCAGGCTAAACGGGGATGCCCAAGAGACCCAGTACTTC
- | - | TRBJ1-2 | TRBV27 | CASSAWGGVYGYTF | TGTGCCAGCAGTGCCTGGGGGGGTGTCTATGGCTACACCTTC
- | - | TRBJ2-2 | TRBV7-9 | CASSPKRGGRNTGELFF | TGTGCCAGCAGCCCTAAAAGAGGGGGTCGAAACACCGGGGAGCTGTTTTTT